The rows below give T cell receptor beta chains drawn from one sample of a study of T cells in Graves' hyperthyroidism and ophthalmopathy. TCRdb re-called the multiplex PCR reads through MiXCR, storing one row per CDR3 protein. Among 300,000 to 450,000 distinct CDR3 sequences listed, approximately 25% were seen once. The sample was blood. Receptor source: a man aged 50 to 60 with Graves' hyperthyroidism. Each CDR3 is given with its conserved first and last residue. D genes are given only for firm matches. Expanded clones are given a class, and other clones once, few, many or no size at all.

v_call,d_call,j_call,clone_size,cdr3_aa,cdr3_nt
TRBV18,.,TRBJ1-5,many,CASSKGNQPQHF,TGTGCCAGCTCAAAGGGAAATCAGCCCCAGCATTTT
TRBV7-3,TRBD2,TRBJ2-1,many,CASSRTSANEQFF,TGTGCCAGCAGCCGGACTAGCGCCAATGAGCAGTTCTTC
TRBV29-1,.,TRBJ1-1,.,CSVVGTNTEAFF,TGCAGCGTCGTCGGGACGAACACTGAAGCTTTCTTT
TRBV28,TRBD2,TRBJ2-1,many,CASKRAGGAYSSYNEQFF,TGTGCCAGCAAGAGAGCGGGAGGAGCATACAGCTCCTACAATGAGCAGTTCTTC
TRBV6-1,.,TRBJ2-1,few,CASTAGPGNEQFF,TGTGCCAGCACTGCTGGACCTGGGAATGAGCAGTTCTTC
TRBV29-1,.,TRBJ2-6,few,CSVMGGTSGANVLTF,TGCAGCGTCATGGGGGGGACATCTGGGGCCAACGTCCTGACTTTC
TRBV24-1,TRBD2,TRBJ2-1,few,CATSLAGGTAEQFF,TGTGCCACCAGCCTGGCGGGAGGTACGGCGGAGCAGTTCTTC
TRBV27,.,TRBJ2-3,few,CASSFVGTDTQYF,TGTGCCAGCAGTTTCGTAGGGACAGATACGCAGTATTTT
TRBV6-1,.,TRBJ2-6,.,CASSERLSIQGGKPGANVLTF,TGTGCCAGCAGTGAAAGGTTGTCGATCCAGGGAGGAAAGCCTGGGGCCAACGTCCTGACTTTC
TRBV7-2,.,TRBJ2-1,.,CASTIAASSYNEQFF,TGTGCCAGCACCATAGCGGCCAGCTCCTACAATGAGCAGTTCTTC
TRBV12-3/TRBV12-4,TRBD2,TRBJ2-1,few,CASNTFGTSGNEQFF,TGTGCCAGCAACACTTTTGGGACTAGCGGAAATGAGCAGTTCTTC
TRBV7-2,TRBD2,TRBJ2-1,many,CASSSPRSGGPYNEQFF,TGTGCCAGCAGCTCGCCACGTAGCGGGGGCCCCTACAATGAGCAGTTCTTC
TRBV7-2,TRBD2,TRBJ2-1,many,CASSLLAGGPRMNEQFF,TGTGCCAGCAGCTTACTAGCGGGAGGGCCGAGGATGAATGAGCAGTTCTTC
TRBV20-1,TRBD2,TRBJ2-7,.,CSASLTSGTYEQYF,TGCAGTGCTAGTTTAACTAGCGGAACCTACGAGCAGTACTTC
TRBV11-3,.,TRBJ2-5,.,CASSSWGSRETQYF,TGTGCCAGCAGCTCCTGGGGCAGCCGAGAGACCCAGTACTTC
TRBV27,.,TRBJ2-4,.,CASSRNLLASQEIQYF,TGTGCCAGCAGTCGTAACCTCCTAGCGAGCCAAGAGATCCAGTACTTC
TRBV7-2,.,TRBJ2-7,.,CASSLGQGDFYEQYF,TGTGCCAGTAGTTTAGGCCAGGGGGACTTCTACGAGCAGTACTTC
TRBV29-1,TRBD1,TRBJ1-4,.,CSVEDLQGGTEKLFF,TGCAGCGTTGAAGATCTACAGGGGGGGACTGAAAAACTGTTTTTT